This T cell receptor (beta chain) was captured by sequencing in a study of graft-versus-host responses after intestinal transplantation. Findings and limits, study-wide: GvH clones surfaced in recipient marrow, some emerging earlier in ileum or blood.

CDR1 and CDR2 (germline): SGHRS, YFSETQ. The V end lost 5 bases, the J end lost 5 bases, and 11 bases lay between the germline ends. This CDR3 has 12 amino acids. This clone occurred once. Its specificity is not known. Assay: immunoSEQ multiplex PCR; the TCRdb copy retains only in-frame clones and omits some. Among 100,000 to 120,000 clones listed, approximately 92% were seen once. The sequencing used unstimulated CD8+ T cells sorted from spleen or lymph node cells, collected before intestinal transplant. The clonotype was recovered from a human donor who received an intestinal transplant. V and J are TRBV5-1 and TRBJ2-7, with D perhaps matching TRBD1 (5 bases). DNA of the CDR3: TGCGCCAGCAGAGGGGTCTGGGACGAGCAGTACTTC. This codes for CASRGVWDEQYF.